The following is a T cell receptor (beta chain) sequence with its context. The data derive from a study of blood T cell repertoires in COVID-19. Study-wide background: Acute and convalescent COVID-19 specimens originated in the United States, Italy and Spain. The analysed material was cDNA or gDNA that came from T cells, B-cell-depleted T cells, or PBMCs.

Original handling: Amplification of reference gene primers provided the estimated nucleated cell counts. Clones were read by immunoSEQ multiplex PCR, and TCRdb kept only the in-frame ones, dropping some. That table gives V, J and clone size, and the DNA gave D and trimming. The sample has around 160,000 clones; about 90% are singletons. The CDR3 covers 16 residues. Germline V gene sequence: CDR1 SGDLS, CDR2 YYNGEE. The V and J ends lost 0 bases and 4 bases, in that order; junction bases with no gene match: 4. Sequenced: peripheral blood. The chain combines TRBV9 with TRBJ2-2; TRBD2 agrees at 9 bases. This TCR derives from a man older than 75 with acute or convalescent COVID-19. CDR3 protein: CASSVVAGGPTGELFF. DNA of the CDR3: TGTGCCAGCAGCGTAGTTGCGGGAGGGCCCACCGGGGAGCTGTTTTTT.